The clone carrying this T cell receptor beta chain was seen repeatedly, ten times or more. Its antigen is not known. V gave up 3 bases and J gave up 15 bases, with 15 bases separating them. The CDR3 extends over 13 amino acids. Each TCR beta library was made by quantitative 5'-RACE that incorporated molecular barcodes. TCRdb re-called the 5' RACE reads with MiXCR, one entry per CDR3 protein. The sample holds some 220,000 distinct CDR3 sequences, roughly a tenth seen once. The data originate from a study of CD8 T cells in ankylosing spondylitis. Study-wide results and limits: There was a TCR beta motif, made of fewer than 10 highly homologous variants, that appeared characteristic of ankylosing spondylitis blood. CD8+ by phenotype, disease-linked clones were relatively rare in peripheral blood.

This clonotype was sampled from a male donor with ankylosing spondylitis or in good health (not recorded which). Sequencing input: blood, either unsorted or a sorted T cell fraction (not recorded which). This rearrangement joins TRBV12-3 or TRBV12-4 to TRBJ1-6; D unresolved. In DNA, the CDR3 is TGTGCCAGCAGTTTTTACGCCCCATCTCTCCTCCACTTT. It translates to CASSFYAPSLLHF.